These T cell receptor beta chains were read from a single sample in a study of T cell responses to AZD1222 COVID-19 vaccine. TCRdb keeps only in-frame clones here, not all; method: immunoSEQ multiplex PCR. The data show about 110,000 clones, 88% seen once. Source: peripheral blood, taken on day 0 of MenACWY control vaccination. All receptors derive from an adult in good health. Each CDR3 is given with its conserved first and last residue. The D gene is left open where the match is weak. Only part of the rows carry a size: once, few, many, or a class if the clone is expanded.

TRBV19	TRBJ2-5	NA	NA	TGTGCCAGTAGTATTCGGACAGGAGGGAGAATGGAGACCCAGTACTTC	CASSIRTGGRMETQYF
TRBV2	TRBJ1-1	NA	NA	TGTGCCAGCAGTGAAGGCCCCTCGGCGATGGGGAACACTGAAGCTTTCTTT	CASSEGPSAMGNTEAFF
TRBV4-2	TRBJ2-2	NA	once	TGTGCCAGCTCGAACTCCGGGACCCTAAACACCGGGGAGCTGTTTTTT	CASSNSGTLNTGELFF
TRBV19	TRBJ2-2	NA	NA	TGTGCCAGTAGTGCTAGGCTCCCAGGGTCCGGGGAGCTGTTTTTT	CASSARLPGSGELFF
TRBV4-2	TRBJ2-1	TRBD2	NA	TGTGCCAGCAGCCAGGTGGGACTAGCGGGCTACAATGAGCAGTTCTTC	CASSQVGLAGYNEQFF
TRBV5-6	TRBJ1-5	NA	NA	TGTGCCAGCAGCTTGGCCGACCTTAGGGGGGCCTGTAGCAATCAGCCCCAGCATTTT	CASSLADLRGACSNQPQHF
TRBV19	TRBJ2-5	TRBD1	NA	TGTGCCAGTAGTAATCAGATTGGGACAGCGTACCAAGAGACCCAGTACTTC	CASSNQIGTAYQETQYF
TRBV5-1	TRBJ2-3	TRBD2	NA	TGCGCCAGCAGCACTAGCGGGGTATCAGATACGCAGTATTTT	CASSTSGVSDTQYF
TRBV3-1/TRBV3-2	TRBJ2-5	TRBD1	once	TGTGCCAGCAGCCCCATTGAGCGCCGGGACAGGGGGCTTGAGACCCAGTACTTC	CASSPIERRDRGLETQYF
TRBV5-1	TRBJ2-7	NA	NA	TGCGCCAGCAGCTGGAGGGCGTCCTCCTACGAGCAGTACTTC	CASSWRASSYEQYF
TRBV19	TRBJ2-7	NA	NA	TGTGCCACCGGGACCCCCGTGGGCGAGCAGTACTTC	CATGTPVGEQYF
TRBV7-6	TRBJ1-1	NA	NA	TGTGCCAGCAGCTCCGGAATGGGGCAAATGAACACTGAAGCTTTCTTT	CASSSGMGQMNTEAFF
TRBV10-1	TRBJ1-2	NA	NA	TGCGCCAGCAGTGAGGGGAACAGGGCGGGCTACACCTTC	CASSEGNRAGYTF
TRBV28	TRBJ1-4	TRBD1	NA	TGTGCCAGCAGTTTCAGGACAGGGGGCGAGGAAAAACTGTTTTTT	CASSFRTGGEEKLFF
TRBV3-1/TRBV3-2	TRBJ2-1	NA	once	TGTGCCAGCAGCTGGACCGGGGGATACAATGAGCAGTTCTTC	CASSWTGGYNEQFF
TRBV7-3	TRBJ2-2	TRBD2	NA	TGTGCCAGCAGCTCGAGCCAGGCTAGCGGGAGGGCCTCGGGGGAGCTGTTTTTT	CASSSSQASGRASGELFF
TRBV7-3	TRBJ1-1	TRBD1	NA	TGTGCCAGCAGCTTAGGTGCAGGGGGGAACACTGAAGCTTTCTTT	CASSLGAGGNTEAFF
TRBV7-9	TRBJ1-2	NA	few	TGTGCCAGCAGCTTAGCATCGGGGTATGGCTACACCTTC	CASSLASGYGYTF
TRBV29-1	TRBJ2-2	NA	NA	TGCAGCGTTGAAGATCCCCTAGCAGTAACCACCGGGGAGCTGTTTTTT	CSVEDPLAVTTGELFF
TRBV11-2	TRBJ2-2	NA	NA	TGTGCCAGCAGCTTGAACAGGGTTGACACCGGGGAGCTGTTTTTT	CASSLNRVDTGELFF
TRBV4-3	TRBJ1-1	NA	NA	TGCGCCAGCAGCCAAGGGACAGAGAACACTGAAGCTTTCTTT	CASSQGTENTEAFF
TRBV11-2	TRBJ1-4	TRBD1	NA	TGTGCCAGCAGCCAAAACCCGGGACAGGGAGGCGAAAAACTGTTTTTT	CASSQNPGQGGEKLFF
TRBV7-2	TRBJ1-5	NA	NA	TGTGCCAGCAGCTTGGATAGGCAGCCCCAGCATTTT	CASSLDRQPQHF
TRBV7-2	TRBJ1-2	TRBD1	NA	TGTGCCAGCAGCTTATTCGGGACAGGGCGTGAAGGCTACACCTTC	CASSLFGTGREGYTF
TRBV5-8	TRBJ2-7	TRBD2	once	TGTGCCAGCAGCCCGGGACTAGCGGGAGAGGGTCCCACCTACGAGCAGTACTTC	CASSPGLAGEGPTYEQYF
TRBV7-3	TRBJ2-6	NA	once	TGTGCCAGCAGCCCCCTGGGCGGACAGGGAGGGAGCTCTGGGGCCAACGTCCTGACTTTC	CASSPLGGQGGSSGANVLTF
TRBV6-5	TRBJ1-2	NA	NA	TGTGCCAGCAAGGGGACCGCGAACTATGGCTACACCTTC	CASKGTANYGYTF
TRBV28	TRBJ2-7	TRBD1	NA	TGTGCCAGCACCCTGGACAGGGCTGCCTACGAGCAGTACTTC	CASTLDRAAYEQYF
TRBV30	TRBJ1-1	NA	NA	TGTGCCTGGAGTGGTGTCACTGAAGCTTTCTTT	CAWSGVTEAFF
TRBV6-2/TRBV6-3	TRBJ1-5	NA	NA	TGTGCCAGCAGTTACTCGGCAGAACTCGGGTATCAGCCCCAGCATTTT	CASSYSAELGYQPQHF
TRBV5-6	TRBJ2-3	TRBD1	NA	TGTGCCAGCAGCTTGGGGTGGCAGGGGGAAGATACGCAGTATTTT	CASSLGWQGEDTQYF
TRBV30	TRBJ1-2	NA	NA	TGTGCCGGAAGGGAGCGAACAGCTGGGGGCTATGGCTACACCTTC	CAGRERTAGGYGYTF
TRBV20-1	TRBJ2-1	TRBD2	NA	TGCAGTGCTAGTCACAGGTATATAGCGGGAGCCCCTGAGCAGTTCTTC	CSASHRYIAGAPEQFF
TRBV5-1	TRBJ1-2	TRBD1	NA	TGCGCCAGTCAATCAGGACAGGACTATGGCTACACCTTC	CASQSGQDYGYTF
TRBV6-6	TRBJ1-1	NA	NA	TGTGCCAGCAGTTCCCGGTCATTGGGTGTGACTGAAGCTTTCTTT	CASSSRSLGVTEAFF
TRBV2	TRBJ2-7	NA	NA	TGTGCCAGCAGAAAGGAGAGAACCTACGAGCAGTACTTC	CASRKERTYEQYF
TRBV7-3	TRBJ1-1	NA	NA	TGTGCCAGCAGCCCCCGTGATATGGGGGGCGGAACTTTCTTT	CASSPRDMGGGTFF